One T cell receptor (beta chain) is described in this entry. What it binds is not known. Each of the donors was a healthy bone marrow donor. These data belong to a study of cytomegalovirus exposure and HLA in healthy donors. Study results and limitations: The analysis excluded some indistinguishable V segments, including TRBV6-2 and TRBV6-3.

CDR1 and CDR2 (germline): MDHEN, SYDVKM. There are 14 residues in the CDR3. Trimming left V 5 bases short and J 7 bases short, with 17 bases between. Vbeta (60) and Jbeta (13) primers were used in the PCR. Sequencing used immunoSEQ multiplex PCR; TCRdb keeps in-frame clones, though not all of them. Recorded for this sample: about 39,000 clones. This rearrangement joins TRBV28 to TRBJ1-2, with a tentative D call TRBD1 (6 bases). The sample comprised PBMCs. The receptor was derived from a woman aged 25 to 39 in good health and CMV-seropositive. CDR3 bases: TGTGCCAGCAGTCCGGGACACGGTCGAGGTGGCTACACCTTC. Its protein product is CASSPGHGRGGYTF.